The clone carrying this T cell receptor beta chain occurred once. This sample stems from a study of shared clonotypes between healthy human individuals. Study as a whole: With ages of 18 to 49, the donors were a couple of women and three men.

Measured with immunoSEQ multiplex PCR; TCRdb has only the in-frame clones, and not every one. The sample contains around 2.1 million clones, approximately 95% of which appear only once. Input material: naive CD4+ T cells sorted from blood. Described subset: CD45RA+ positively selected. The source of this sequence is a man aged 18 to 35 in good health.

The CDR3 sequence is CATGGYSNQPQHF. The CDR3 bases are TGTGCCACGGGGGGATATAGCAATCAGCCCCAGCATTTT. The chain is built from TRBV6-5 and TRBJ1-5; tentatively, D is TRBD1 (5 bases). Germline V gene data show CDR1 as MNHEY and CDR2 as SVGAGI. V lost 10 bases to trimming and J lost 0 bases, with 10 bases between them. This CDR3 has 13 amino acids.